The 7 T cell receptor beta chains presented below share a single source sample, sequenced in a study of prognosis after radiotherapy for stage I lung cancer. Amplification of TCR beta CDR3 from genomic DNA used two-round multiplex PCR. During first-round PCR, primers specific to each TRBV and TRBJ gene were used. TCRdb redid the calling of the multiplex PCR reads with MiXCR, one entry per CDR3 protein. The sample shows 14,000 or so distinct CDR3 sequences, roughly 29% of them seen only once. The specimen was PBMCs, collected before or after stereotactic body radiation therapy (not recorded which). Receptors were obtained from a donor aged 50 or older with non-small cell lung cancer.

Ten or more counts support this clonotype. CDR3 region: CSALSRGQETQYF. The CDR3 coding sequence is TGCAGCGCCCTGTCACGGGGCCAAGAGACCCAGTACTTC. This chain uses TRBV29-1 with TRBJ2-5, with a tentative D call TRBD2 (5 bases). The germline V gene encodes CDR1 SQVTM and CDR2 ANQGSEA. The CDR3 contains 13 residues. V lost 7 bases to trimming and J lost 1 base, with 13 bases between them.

This clonotype was counted a few times. This could be a read error, since a much larger clone is one nucleotide away. The CDR3 DNA reads TGTGCCAGCAGATTAGAGGAAGGTTATCAGCCCCAGCGTTTT. Residues: CASRLEEGYQPQRF. The chain joins TRBV7-9 to TRBJ1-5; D is unresolved. CDR1 and CDR2 (germline): SEHNR, FQNEAQ (reference sequence). CDR3 size: 14 residues.

Ten or more counts support this clonotype. The genes are TRBV2 and TRBJ2-5; a possible D gene is TRBD1 (7 bases). This CDR3 region has 13 residues. In germline, CDR1 is SNHLY, CDR2 FYNNEI. Trimming took off 8 bases at V and 7 bases at J, with 17 bases between the two ends. CDR3 loop: CASSTGMRGTQYF. The CDR3 DNA reads as TGTGCCAGCTCGACAGGGATGCGGGGGACCCAGTACTTC.

Judged by abundance, this clonotype is medium-sized (0.01 to 0.1%). J is TRBJ1-2 and V is TRBV20-1; possibly TRBD1 for D (6 bases). V was cut by 1 base and J by 6 bases, with 15 bases left in between. This CDR3 comprises 14 residues. Germline-derived CDR1 and CDR2 are DFQATT and SNEGSKA (reference sequence). CDR3 bases: TGCAGTGCTAGAGGGGGGGCATCGAATGATGGCTACACCTTC. Translating it yields CSARGGASNDGYTF.

In its sample, this clonotype ranks as medium-sized (0.01 to 0.1%). The chain uses TRBV6-1 and TRBJ1-6; D possibly corresponds to TRBD1 (5 bases). CDR1 and CDR2 (germline): MNHNS, SASEGT. This CDR3 is built from 15 residues. The V end was cut by 5 bases, the J end by 8 bases, with 16 bases between. CDR3 in amino acids: CASSRDLGRDSPLHF. The CDR3 bases are TGTGCCAGCAGTAGGGACCTTGGCCGGGATTCACCCCTCCACTTT.

This clonotype was observed many times. The chain has TRBV28 and TRBJ1-1; no clear D. The V gene's germline CDR1 is MDHEN and CDR2 SYDVKM. Trimming took 3 bases from V and 11 from J, leaving 13 bases between them. The length of the CDR3 is 12 residues. CDR3 in DNA: TGTGCCAGCAGTTTGGGTGGGAGGCGGGCTTTCTTT. Amino acids: CASSLGGRRAFF.

Points on this clonotype: As the CDR3 is not closed by the conserved phenylalanine or tryptophan, this likely results from a read error. The gene calls are TRBV5-1 and TRBJ2-5; D may be TRBD1 or TRBD2 (5 bases each). V gave up 4 bases and J gave up 3 bases, with 13 bases separating them. This CDR3 spans 14 amino acids. Germline-derived CDR1 and CDR2 are SGHRS and YFSETQ. The CDR3 spells CASSTQRGEETQYL. DNA of the CDR3: TGCGCCAGCAGCACGCAAAGAGGGGAAGAGACCCAGTACTTA.